The 2 T cell receptor beta chains below were found in one sample sequenced in a study of blood T cells in healthy people across ages. Combining a sample-barcoded 5' primer with a J-beta primer mix, a second PCR ran for 7 to 11 cycles. TCRdb itself ran the 5' RACE reads through MiXCR, one entry per CDR3 protein. The sample contains some 780,000 distinct CDR3 sequences, roughly 56% of which appear only once. The sequenced sample was blood. These receptors were obtained from a man between 35 and 55 years old in good health.

This clonotype was recorded a few times. The chain joins TRBV28 to TRBJ2-1, with TRBD2 matching 8 bases. Germline V gives CDR1 MDHEN, CDR2 SYDVKM. The CDR3 length is 15 residues. Trimming cost V 3 bases and J 12 bases; bases outside gene matches: 13. CDR3: CASSFNSNSGALQFF. The CDR3 DNA is TGTGCCAGCAGTTTCAACAGTAATAGCGGGGCCCTGCAGTTCTTC.

This chain joins TRBV12-3 or TRBV12-4 and TRBJ2-7; unclear D gene. Trimming stripped 3 bases from V and 0 bases from J, with 15 bases between. The CDR3 loop spans 16 amino acids. CDR3 sequence: CASSFGLGHISYEQYF. CDR3 bases: TGTGCCAGCAGTTTTGGCCTAGGTCATATCTCCTACGAGCAGTACTTC.